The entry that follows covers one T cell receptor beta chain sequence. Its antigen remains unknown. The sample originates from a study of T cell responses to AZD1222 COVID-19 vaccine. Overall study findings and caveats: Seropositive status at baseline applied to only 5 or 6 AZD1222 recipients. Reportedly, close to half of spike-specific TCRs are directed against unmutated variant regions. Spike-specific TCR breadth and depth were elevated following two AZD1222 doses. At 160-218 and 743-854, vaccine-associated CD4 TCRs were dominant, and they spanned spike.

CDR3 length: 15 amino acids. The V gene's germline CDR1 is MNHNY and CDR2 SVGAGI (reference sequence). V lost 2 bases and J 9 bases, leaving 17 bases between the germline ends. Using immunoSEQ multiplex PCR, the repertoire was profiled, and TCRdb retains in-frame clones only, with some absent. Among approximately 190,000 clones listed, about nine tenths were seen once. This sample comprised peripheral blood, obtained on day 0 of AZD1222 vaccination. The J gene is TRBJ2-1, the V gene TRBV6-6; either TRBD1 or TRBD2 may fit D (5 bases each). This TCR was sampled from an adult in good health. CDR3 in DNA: TGTGCCAGCAGTTACGACGGCAGCCTGAGGGGTGAGCAGTTCTTC. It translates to CASSYDGSLRGEQFF.